This TCR beta chain emerged from a study of T cell repertoires in cytomegalovirus infection (dated by TCRdb to between 2018 and 2021). Regarding the complete study: Recently identified HLA-C-restricted CMV epitopes, whose presentation resists viral immunomodulation, were targeted by peptide stimulations together with well-studied HLA-B-restricted epitopes. Donor HLA type was relevant to the analysis, because carriage of CMV infection together with the matching HLA type was indicated by public TCR beta signatures.

The run used an Illumina HiSeq 1500. TCRdb itself trimmed the public reads at Q25 with fastp, ran MiXCR and retained productive beta chains. Duplicate CDR3 protein sequences are folded into a single record with the most common DNA and genes. This sample is represented by approximately 470,000 distinct CDR3 sequences; roughly 43% of them were singletons. Of the sample, about two fifths falls within the top ten clones. The research as a whole found: In the ex vivo response, HLA-C-restricted CMV-specific TCR beta clonotypes were dominant, and in two of eight donors the single most frequent clonotype came from this HLA-C-restricted group. Carriers of CMV infection plus the relevant HLA type were discriminated by the cumulative frequency of public TCR beta family members in the study cohort and in an independent approximately 360-donor cohort.

What the treatment or condition label conveys for this sample: in vitro stimulation with specific CMV peptide epitopes to enrich CMV-specific T cells. This clonotype occurred a few times. What antigen it recognizes has not been identified. The input lacks base qualities; no much larger clone sits a single base away. The sequencing here drew on cultured PBMCs, taken from culture after CMV antigen stimulation. The TCR comes from a human donor in good health (CMV status not recorded). Some clones in this sample may be carry-over from other donors' samples.

The CDR3 is CASSPGRASGSGEFF. The DNA sequence is TGTGCCAGCAGCCCCGGGAGGGCTAGCGGGAGTGGTGAGTTCTTC. Here the chain combines TRBV7-8 and TRBJ2-1, with TRBD2 matching 10 junction bases. Germline trimming: 5 bases from V, 14 bases from J; junction bases outside gene matches: 15. Including cysteine and phenylalanine, the CDR3 has 15 amino acids. CDR3 DNA only is kept here, 45 bases in frame from base 1. CDR1 SGHVS and CDR2 FQNEAQ are derived from the germline V gene.